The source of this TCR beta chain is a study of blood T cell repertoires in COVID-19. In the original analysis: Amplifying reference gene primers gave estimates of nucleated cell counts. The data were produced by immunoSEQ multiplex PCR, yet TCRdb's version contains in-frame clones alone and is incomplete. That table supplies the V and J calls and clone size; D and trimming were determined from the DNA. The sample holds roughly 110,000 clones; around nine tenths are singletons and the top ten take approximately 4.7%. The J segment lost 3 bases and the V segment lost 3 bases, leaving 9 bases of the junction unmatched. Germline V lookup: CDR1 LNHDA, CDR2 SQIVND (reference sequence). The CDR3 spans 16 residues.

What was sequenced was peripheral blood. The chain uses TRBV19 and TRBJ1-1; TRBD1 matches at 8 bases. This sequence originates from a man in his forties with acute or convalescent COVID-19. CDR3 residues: CASSIKATGVDTEAFF. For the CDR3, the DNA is TGTGCCAGTAGTATTAAGGCGACAGGGGTGGACACTGAAGCTTTCTTT. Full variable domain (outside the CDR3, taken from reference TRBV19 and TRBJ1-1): DGGITQSPKYLFRKEGQNVTLSCEQNLNHDAMYWYRQDPGQGLRLIYYSQIVNDFQKGDIAEGYSVSREKKESFPLTVTSAQKNPTAFYLCASSIKATGVDTEAFFGQGTRLTVV.